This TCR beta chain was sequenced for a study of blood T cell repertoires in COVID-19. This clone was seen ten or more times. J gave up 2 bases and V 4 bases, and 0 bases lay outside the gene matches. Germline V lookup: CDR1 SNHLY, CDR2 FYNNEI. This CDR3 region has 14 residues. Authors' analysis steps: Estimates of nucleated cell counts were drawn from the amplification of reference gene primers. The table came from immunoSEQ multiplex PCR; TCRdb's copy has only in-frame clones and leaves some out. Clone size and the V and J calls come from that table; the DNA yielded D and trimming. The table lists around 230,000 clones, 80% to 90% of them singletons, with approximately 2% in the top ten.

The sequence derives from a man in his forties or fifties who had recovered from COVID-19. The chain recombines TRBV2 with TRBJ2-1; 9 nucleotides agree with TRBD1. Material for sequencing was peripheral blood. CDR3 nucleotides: TGTGCCAGCAGTGGGGACAGGGCCTACAATGAGCAGTTCTTC. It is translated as CASSGDRAYNEQFF.